This TCR beta chain was sequenced during a study of T cells after posttransplantation cyclophosphamide. The germline CDR1 and CDR2 sequences are SQVTM and ANQGSEA. The CDR3 consists of 13 residues. Trimming removed 7 bases from V and 6 bases from J; junction bases left unmatched: 11. Generated by immunoSEQ multiplex PCR, the TCRdb table keeps only in-frame clones and is missing some. The sample presents around 34,000 clones, none singletons. The material sequenced was PBMCs. The TCR sequence derives from a man in his forties or fifties in good health, CMV-negative, and a related stem cell transplant donor. V usage is TRBV29-1 and J usage is TRBJ2-5; TRBD1 aligns across 7 bases. The CDR3 coding sequence is TGCAGCGGCCGGGACAGTCCCGGCCAGACCCAGTACTTC. It specifies CSGRDSPGQTQYF. The variable domain in full, completed from reference TRBV29-1 and TRBJ2-5, reads SAVISQKPSRDICQRGTSLTIQCQVDSQVTMMFWYRQQPGQSLTLIATANQGSEATYESGFVIDKFPISRPNLTFSTLTVSNMSPEDSSIYLCSGRDSPGQTQYFGPGTRLLVL.